This T cell receptor beta chain stems from a study of T cell responses to AZD1222 COVID-19 vaccine (dated by TCRdb to 2020 to 2023). The study in broad terms: Because spike-specific TCR depth and breadth did not differ between the two schedules, AZD1222 recipients who got a second dose at roughly 4 weeks were pooled with those who got a second dose at roughly 12 weeks. TCR sequencing covered fewer than 250 trial participants: 200 to 210 given two doses of AZD1222 and 26 given two doses of MenACWY control vaccine. Enrollment into the trials was organized by age into subgroups of 18-55, 56-69 and 70-plus years, and those subgroups contained roughly 150, 30 and 60 TCR-sequenced participants, respectively.

The CDR3 regions of human TCRbeta chains were analyzed by immunosequencing. As for the authors' bioinformatics: TCRs in the repertoires were compared against a reference library of SARS-CoV-2-specific TCRs that had been generated with the MIRA antigen-specificity platform. Breadth was defined as the fraction of unique TCRs that were SARS-CoV-2-associated. Depth was defined as the fraction of total T cells that were SARS-CoV-2-associated. Using the MIRA data, each spike-specific TCR was assigned both to the spike region to which the TCR was reactive and to a CD4 or CD8 class. Log10-transformed breadth and depth values were compared by one-way ANOVA with Sidak's multiple comparisons tests. TCRdb stores this immuneACCESS table with in-frame sequences only. Part of the clones is absent; in the studies checked, under half of the shortfall reflects unresolved V genes, and no reason is known for the rest. That table furnishes V, J and clone size, whereas the DNA furnished D and trimming. The sample table records 150,000 to 160,000 clones; more than 75% of these occur just once. The ten largest make up under 20% of the sample.

This clone has only one observation. Its binding antigen is unknown. No base quality information exists; no much larger clone differs at one position. The germline V gene (reference sequence) specifies GTSNPN as CDR1 and SVGIG as CDR2. V lost 5 bases and J lost 0 bases; the stretch between them is 14 bases long. Inclusive of the bounding cysteine and phenylalanine, the CDR3 is 15 residues long. CDR3 DNA is the only sequence kept; it has 45 bases, read in frame from the first base. Read against the paper, the sample's time point label means: baseline before first vaccination. Samples from vaccinated people were obtained from the UK trials COV001 and COV002, which included a single-blind randomized controlled phase 2/3 trial of AZD1222 (ChAdOx1 nCoV-19) in healthy adults. For TCRbeta chain sequencing, PBMC samples were collected from trial participants at day 0 and at day 28 after the second dose. Here is what the overall study found, with its caveats: The whole spike protein was spanned by vaccine-associated CD4 TCRs, and dominant responses were seen in regions 160-218 and 743-854. The 56-69-year group was small, and its depth increase did not reach significance, likely because of low power. After two AZD1222 doses, spike-specific TCR breadth and depth were significantly higher than at day 0 and than in MenACWY recipients. Participants were mostly white British and included more females than males, and it was suggested by the authors that clonal diversity may have been underestimated. Only five or six AZD1222 recipients were SARS-CoV-2 seropositive at baseline, limiting conclusions about previously exposed vaccinees. Because no day 14 peak-response samples were available, repertoires were characterized only after the peak T cell response. Reportedly, almost half of the unique spike-specific TCRs recognized epitopes lying outside the regions that are mutated in the B.1.351 and B.1.1.7 variants.

The sequence came from an adult in good health. Sequenced material: peripheral blood, taken on day 0 of AZD1222 vaccination. The rearranged segments are TRBV30 and TRBJ1-5, with an unclear D gene assignment. The nucleotide sequence reads TGTGCCTGGGCTCCGGGCGATCATAGCAATCAGCCCCAGCATTTT. Its amino acids are CAWAPGDHSNQPQHF.